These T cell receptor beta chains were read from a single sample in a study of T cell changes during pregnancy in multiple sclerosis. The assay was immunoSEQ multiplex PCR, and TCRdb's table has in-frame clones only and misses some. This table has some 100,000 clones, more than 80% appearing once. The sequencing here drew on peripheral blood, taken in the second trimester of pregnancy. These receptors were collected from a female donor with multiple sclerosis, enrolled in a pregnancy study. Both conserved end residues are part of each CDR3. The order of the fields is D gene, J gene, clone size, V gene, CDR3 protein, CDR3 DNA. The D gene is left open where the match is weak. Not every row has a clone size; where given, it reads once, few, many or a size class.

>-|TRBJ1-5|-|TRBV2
CASREAYSNQPQHF
TGTGCCAGCAGAGAGGCGTATAGCAATCAGCCCCAGCATTTT
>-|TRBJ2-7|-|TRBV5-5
CASSFGGFYEQYF
TGTGCCAGCAGCTTTGGGGGCTTCTACGAGCAGTACTTC
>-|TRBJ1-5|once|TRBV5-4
CASSLLGQPQHF
TGTGCCAGCAGCTTGCTCGGTCAGCCCCAGCATTTT
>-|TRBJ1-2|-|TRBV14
CASGPLRATNYGYTF
TGTGCCAGCGGGCCGCTGAGGGCTACTAACTATGGCTACACCTTC
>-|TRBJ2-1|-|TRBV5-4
CASSSGLAVVDEQFF
TGTGCCAGCAGCTCTGGCCTCGCGGTGGTCGATGAGCAGTTCTTC
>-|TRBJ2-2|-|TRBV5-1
CASSVMTGFVVAGELFF
TGCGCCAGCAGCGTCATGACAGGTTTTGTAGTAGCCGGGGAGCTGTTTTTT
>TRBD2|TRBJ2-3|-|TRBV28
CASSLWTSGAQDTQYF
TGTGCCAGCAGTCTCTGGACTAGCGGGGCCCAAGATACGCAGTATTTT
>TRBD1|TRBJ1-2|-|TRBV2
CAIPGQGYGYTF
TGTGCCATCCCGGGACAGGGCTATGGCTACACCTTC
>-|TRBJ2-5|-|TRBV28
CASSFRRGAPEGALGETQYF
TGTGCCAGCAGTTTCAGACGCGGAGCACCGGAAGGGGCGTTGGGGGAGACCCAGTACTTC
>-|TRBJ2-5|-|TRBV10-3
CAIARGSEETQYF
TGTGCCATCGCGCGGGGATCGGAAGAGACCCAGTACTTC
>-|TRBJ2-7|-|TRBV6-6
CASSYSGGVSYEQYF
TGTGCCAGCAGTTATTCGGGGGGCGTCTCCTACGAGCAGTACTTC
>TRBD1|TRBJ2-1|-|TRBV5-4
CASQRNRGDTNEQFF
TGTGCCAGCCAACGTAACAGGGGGGATACCAATGAGCAGTTCTTC
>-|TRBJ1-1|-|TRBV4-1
CASSRLLAGNTEAFF
TGCGCCAGCAGCCGGTTGTTGGCGGGGAACACTGAAGCTTTCTTT
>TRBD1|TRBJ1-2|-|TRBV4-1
CASSHPRTGEYGYTF
TGCGCCAGCAGCCACCCTCGGACAGGCGAATATGGCTACACCTTC
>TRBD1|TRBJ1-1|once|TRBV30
CAWDRDDTEAFF
TGTGCCTGGGACAGGGATGACACTGAAGCTTTCTTT
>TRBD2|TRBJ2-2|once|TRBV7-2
CASSQPRGGTGELFF
TGTGCCAGCAGCCAACCAAGGGGAGGGACCGGGGAGCTGTTTTTT
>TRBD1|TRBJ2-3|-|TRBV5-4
CASSLGDRGTDTQYF
TGTGCCAGCAGCTTGGGGGACAGGGGTACAGATACGCAGTATTTT
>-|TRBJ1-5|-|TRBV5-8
CASSLGGDYRQPQHF
TGTGCCAGCAGCTTGGGGGGGGACTATCGTCAGCCCCAGCATTTT
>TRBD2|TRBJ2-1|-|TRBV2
CASSLGVRLAGGPTYNEQFF
TGTGCCAGCAGTTTAGGGGTGCGGCTAGCGGGGGGCCCCACCTACAATGAGCAGTTCTTC
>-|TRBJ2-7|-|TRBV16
CASSQTGYEQYF
TGTGCCAGCAGCCAAACAGGATACGAGCAGTACTTC
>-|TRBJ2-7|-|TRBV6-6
CASSSDSRFGSYEQYF
TGTGCCAGCAGCTCAGACAGCAGGTTCGGGTCCTACGAGCAGTACTTC
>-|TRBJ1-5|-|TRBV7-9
CASSLQGINQPQHF
TGTGCCAGCAGCCTCCAGGGGATTAATCAGCCCCAGCATTTT
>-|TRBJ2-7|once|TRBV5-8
CASSRAAGATYEQYF
TGTGCCAGCAGCCGCGCGGCGGGGGCAACCTACGAGCAGTACTTC
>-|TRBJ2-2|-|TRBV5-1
CASSLGRVHTGELFF
TGCGCCAGCAGCTTAGGCAGGGTACACACCGGGGAGCTGTTTTTT
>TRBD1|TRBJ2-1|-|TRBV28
CASSQQGAYNEQFF
TGTGCCAGCAGCCAACAGGGGGCCTACAATGAGCAGTTCTTC
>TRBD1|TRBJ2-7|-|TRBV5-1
CASSLSGQGLEQYF
TGCGCCAGCAGCTTGTCGGGACAGGGACTCGAGCAGTACTTC
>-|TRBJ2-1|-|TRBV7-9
CASSQTGEAEQFF
TGTGCCAGCAGCCAGACGGGGGAGGCTGAGCAGTTCTTC
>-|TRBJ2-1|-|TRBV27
CASSLTRVNEQFF
TGTGCCAGCAGTTTAACGAGAGTCAATGAGCAGTTCTTC
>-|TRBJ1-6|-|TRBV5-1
CASSLDSNSPLHF
TGCGCCAGCAGCTTGGACAGTAATTCACCCCTCCACTTT
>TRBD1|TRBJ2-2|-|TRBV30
CAWSPLGTGRLFF
TGTGCCTGGAGTCCTCTTGGGACAGGGAGGCTGTTTTTT
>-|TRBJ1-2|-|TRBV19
CASSNQPPDRGGYTF
TGTGCCAGTAGTAACCAACCTCCTGATCGAGGGGGCTACACCTTC
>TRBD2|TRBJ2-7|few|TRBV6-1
CASGLAPNYEQYF
TGTGCCAGCGGACTAGCTCCAAACTACGAGCAGTACTTC
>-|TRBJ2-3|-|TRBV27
CATIGGVDGTDTQYF
TGTGCCACCATCGGAGGGGTTGATGGCACAGATACGCAGTATTTT
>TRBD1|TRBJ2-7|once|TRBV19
CASNPRTGSYEQYF
TGTGCCAGTAATCCCCGGACAGGGAGCTACGAGCAGTACTTC
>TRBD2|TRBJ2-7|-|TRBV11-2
CASSLEGFGLAETYEQYF
TGTGCCAGCAGCTTAGAGGGGTTTGGGCTAGCGGAGACCTACGAGCAGTACTTC
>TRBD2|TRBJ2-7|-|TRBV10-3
CAIRGLAGSSYEQYF
TGTGCCATCAGAGGGTTAGCGGGATCCTCCTACGAGCAGTACTTC
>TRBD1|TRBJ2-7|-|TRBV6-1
CASSERARTGTYEQYF
TGTGCCAGCAGCGAACGTGCGAGGACAGGGACCTACGAGCAGTACTTC
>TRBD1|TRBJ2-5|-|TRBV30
CAWSGDRGETQYF
TGTGCCTGGAGTGGGGACAGGGGGGAGACCCAGTACTTC
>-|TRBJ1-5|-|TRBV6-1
CASSETTGHQPQHF
TGTGCCAGCAGTGAAACGACAGGACATCAGCCCCAGCATTTT
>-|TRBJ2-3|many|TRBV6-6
CASSYVEGTDTQYF
TGTGCCAGCAGTTACGTTGAGGGCACAGATACGCAGTATTTT
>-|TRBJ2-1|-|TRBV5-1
CASSLETGTYNEQFF
TGCGCCAGCAGCTTGGAAACAGGGACCTACAATGAGCAGTTCTTC
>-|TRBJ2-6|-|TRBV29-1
CSVGNTSGANVLTF
TGCAGCGTCGGGAACACCTCTGGGGCCAACGTCCTGACTTTC
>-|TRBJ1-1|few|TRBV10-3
CAIRPGENTEAFF
TGTGCCATCAGACCGGGGGAGAACACTGAAGCTTTCTTT
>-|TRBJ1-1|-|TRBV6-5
CASSYSGQHTEAFF
TGTGCCAGCAGTTACTCGGGGCAACACACTGAAGCTTTCTTT
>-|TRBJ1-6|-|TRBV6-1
CASGWPLKISPLHF
TGTGCCAGTGGTTGGCCGCTGAAAATTTCACCCCTCCACTTT
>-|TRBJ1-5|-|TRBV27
CAVGDSNQPQHF
TGTGCAGTAGGGGATAGCAATCAGCCCCAGCATTTT
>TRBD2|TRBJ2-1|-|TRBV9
CASSPPGTSGYNEQFF
TGTGCCAGCAGCCCCCCCGGGACTAGCGGATACAATGAGCAGTTCTTC
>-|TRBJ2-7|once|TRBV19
CASSYGESYEQYF
TGTGCCAGTAGTTATGGGGAGTCCTACGAGCAGTACTTC
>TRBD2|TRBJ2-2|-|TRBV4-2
CASSQDRLAGTTGELFF
TGTGCCAGCAGCCAAGATCGACTAGCGGGGACCACCGGGGAGCTGTTTTTT